Listed below are T cell receptor beta chains from one sample, sequenced in a study of cytomegalovirus exposure and HLA in healthy donors. Generated by immunoSEQ multiplex PCR, the TCRdb table keeps only in-frame clones and is missing some. This table has 140,000 to 150,000 clones, 90% to 95% appearing once. The specimen sequenced was PBMCs. Receptor source: a man aged 18 to 29 in good health and CMV-seronegative. The CDR3 runs from the conserved cysteine through the conserved F or W. D genes are given only for firm matches. Rows may omit the clone size; those that give it use once, few, many or a size class.

v_call	j_call	d_call	clone_size	cdr3_aa	cdr3_nt
TRBV1	TRBJ2-3	NA	NA	CTSSHAGTSGTDTQYF	TGCACCAGCAGCCACGCAGGGACTAGCGGCACAGATACGCAGTATTTT
TRBV7-9	TRBJ2-5	NA	once	CASSFFPPIDRGETQYF	TGTGCCAGCAGCTTCTTTCCCCCCATTGACCGGGGAGAGACCCAGTACTTC
TRBV11-3	TRBJ1-1	NA	NA	CASSSAGQLNTEAFF	TGTGCCAGCAGCTCCGCAGGGCAGCTAAACACTGAAGCTTTCTTT
TRBV29-1	TRBJ1-1	NA	NA	CSSLKNTEAFF	TGCAGCTCCTTAAAGAACACTGAAGCTTTCTTT
TRBV27	TRBJ1-1	NA	NA	CASSFTADFEAFF	TGTGCCAGCAGTTTTACGGCAGACTTTGAAGCTTTCTTT
TRBV2	TRBJ1-2	NA	once	CASSVGESYGYTF	TGTGCCAGCAGTGTTGGGGAGAGCTATGGCTACACCTTC
TRBV2	TRBJ2-1	TRBD2	NA	CASTYRMGLARSNEQFF	TGTGCCAGCACCTATAGAATGGGACTAGCGCGCTCTAATGAGCAGTTCTTC
TRBV5-1	TRBJ2-2	NA	once	CASSAAGELFF	TGCGCCAGCAGCGCCGCGGGGGAGCTGTTTTTT
TRBV7-2	TRBJ1-3	TRBD1	NA	CASSFDRGPSSGNTIYF	TGTGCCAGCAGCTTCGACAGGGGCCCCAGCTCTGGAAACACCATATATTTT
TRBV9	TRBJ1-3	NA	NA	CASSVEGRGFSGNTIYF	TGTGCCAGCAGCGTAGAAGGCAGGGGCTTTTCTGGAAACACCATATATTTT
TRBV6-1	TRBJ1-1	TRBD1	NA	CASSEPSGTVEAFF	TGTGCCAGCAGTGAACCTTCCGGGACAGTTGAAGCTTTCTTT
TRBV19	TRBJ2-1	TRBD2	NA	CASSIRLAGEQQFF	TGTGCCAGTAGTATTCGACTAGCGGGAGAGCAGCAGTTCTTC
TRBV4-1	TRBJ2-3	NA	NA	CASSQAIQGYTDTQYF	TGCGCCAGCAGCCAAGCAATACAGGGTTACACAGATACGCAGTATTTT
TRBV7-9	TRBJ2-7	TRBD1	NA	CASSLWGQAGEQYF	TGTGCCAGCAGCTTGTGGGGACAGGCGGGAGAGCAGTACTTC
TRBV30	TRBJ2-2	TRBD1	NA	CAWSTGAGGGELFF	TGTGCCTGGTCGACAGGGGCCGGCGGCGGGGAGCTGTTTTTT
TRBV29-1	TRBJ2-3	NA	NA	CSVETGDTQYF	TGCAGCGTGGAAACGGGGGATACGCAGTATTTT
TRBV15	TRBJ1-2	NA	once	CATSRGGTPGKLYGYTF	TGTGCCACCAGCAGGGGGGGGACACCGGGAAAACTTTATGGCTACACCTTC
TRBV7-2	TRBJ2-3	NA	NA	CASSLGQGLTDTQYF	TGTGCCAGCAGCTTAGGCCAGGGGCTCACAGATACGCAGTATTTT
TRBV2	TRBJ1-1	TRBD1	NA	CASQTGGVVGAFF	TGTGCCAGCCAGACAGGGGGCGTGGTAGGAGCTTTCTTT
TRBV7-9	TRBJ2-5	NA	NA	CASSYDRHQETQYF	TGTGCCAGCAGCTACGACAGACACCAAGAGACCCAGTACTTC
TRBV7-8	TRBJ2-6	NA	NA	CASSLSQRLYSGANVLTF	TGTGCCAGCAGCTTAAGCCAGCGGTTATACTCTGGGGCCAACGTCCTGACTTTC
TRBV14	TRBJ2-1	NA	NA	CASSQGGGAAYNEQFF	TGTGCCAGCAGCCAAGGTGGGGGGGCAGCCTACAATGAGCAGTTCTTC
TRBV27	TRBJ2-1	TRBD1	NA	CASSSRGTGGYNEQFF	TGTGCCAGCAGTTCACGGGGGACAGGGGGGTACAATGAGCAGTTCTTC
TRBV11-2	TRBJ2-1	NA	once	CASSFGQGNREQFF	TGTGCCAGCAGTTTCGGGCAGGGCAACCGTGAGCAGTTCTTC
TRBV19	TRBJ2-2	NA	NA	CASNRGLQFGVPGELFF	TGTGCCAGTAATAGGGGACTGCAGTTTGGGGTGCCCGGGGAGCTGTTTTTT
TRBV5-1	TRBJ1-1	NA	NA	CASSAATGYTEAFF	TGCGCCAGCAGCGCTGCCACAGGTTACACTGAAGCTTTCTTT
TRBV6-5	TRBJ1-3	TRBD1	NA	CASSPQGISGNTIYF	TGTGCCAGCAGCCCACAGGGGATCTCTGGAAACACCATATATTTT
TRBV5-1	TRBJ2-1	TRBD2	NA	CASSFEPGLAASSSYNEQFF	TGCGCCAGCAGCTTTGAGCCGGGACTAGCGGCTTCGAGCTCCTACAATGAGCAGTTCTTC
TRBV18	TRBJ2-3	TRBD2	NA	CASSPRTSGSRATDTQYF	TGTGCCAGCTCACCAAGGACTAGCGGGAGCAGAGCCACAGATACGCAGTATTTT
TRBV14	TRBJ1-6	TRBD1	NA	CASSQVTGHSPLHF	TGTGCCAGCAGCCAAGTGACAGGGCATTCACCCCTCCACTTT
TRBV7-9	TRBJ1-2	TRBD1	few	CASRQGTVNYGYTF	TGTGCCAGCAGACAAGGGACAGTGAACTATGGCTACACCTTC
TRBV6-1	TRBJ2-5	TRBD1	NA	CASRPGQPRETQYF	TGTGCCAGCAGACCGGGACAGCCTAGGGAGACCCAGTACTTC
TRBV29-1	TRBJ2-3	TRBD1	NA	CSAGQVTDTQYF	TGCAGCGCGGGACAGGTCACAGATACGCAGTATTTT
TRBV19	TRBJ1-5	NA	NA	CASSIEEVRNQPQHF	TGTGCCAGTAGTATTGAGGAGGTCCGGAATCAGCCCCAGCATTTT
TRBV7-9	TRBJ1-1	NA	NA	CASSLWGVDEAFF	TGTGCCAGCAGCTTATGGGGGGTAGATGAAGCTTTCTTT
TRBV9	TRBJ2-5	NA	NA	CASSVSGGGQETQYF	TGTGCCAGCAGCGTAAGTGGGGGCGGTCAAGAGACCCAGTACTTC
TRBV18	TRBJ1-5	TRBD1	NA	CASSPLEGAGQPQHF	TGTGCCAGCTCACCCCTGGAGGGGGCCGGTCAGCCCCAGCATTTT
TRBV4-3	TRBJ2-2	NA	NA	CASSQARTGELFF	TGCGCCAGCAGCCAAGCGCGGACCGGGGAGCTGTTTTTT
TRBV6-5	TRBJ1-1	NA	NA	CASSYSWDMNTEAFF	TGTGCCAGCAGTTACTCGTGGGACATGAACACTGAAGCTTTCTTT
TRBV7-2	TRBJ1-1	NA	NA	CASSLLVFGIPPEAFF	TGTGCCAGCAGCTTATTAGTGTTCGGTATCCCACCCGAAGCTTTCTTT
TRBV2	TRBJ1-1	NA	NA	CASRPRVTNTEAFF	TGTGCCAGCAGGCCGAGGGTCACCAACACTGAAGCTTTCTTT
TRBV7-2	TRBJ1-1	TRBD1	once	CASSAGRDRTNEAFF	TGTGCCAGCAGCGCGGGCCGGGACAGAACAAATGAAGCTTTCTTT
TRBV10-2	TRBJ2-1	NA	NA	CASRPPSSYNEQFF	TGCGCCAGCAGACCGCCCAGCTCCTACAATGAGCAGTTCTTC
TRBV7-9	TRBJ1-1	NA	NA	CASSFDGRVTEAFF	TGTGCCAGCAGCTTCGACGGGAGGGTAACTGAAGCTTTCTTT
TRBV9	TRBJ2-3	TRBD2	NA	CASSVGGEGYTDTQYF	TGTGCCAGCAGCGTAGGTGGGGAGGGATACACAGATACGCAGTATTTT
TRBV14	TRBJ1-2	NA	NA	CASSGFGVGYGYTF	TGTGCCAGCAGCGGCTTCGGGGTCGGCTATGGCTACACCTTC
TRBV2	TRBJ2-1	TRBD2	NA	CASIVLAGGGEQFF	TGTGCCAGCATTGTACTTGCGGGGGGCGGTGAGCAGTTCTTC
TRBV5-1	TRBJ1-2	TRBD1	NA	CASSLFPGQESSGYTF	TGCGCCAGCAGCTTGTTCCCGGGACAGGAATCCAGCGGCTACACCTTC
TRBV27	TRBJ2-1	NA	NA	CASSLELTGFDNEQFF	TGTGCCAGCAGTTTAGAGTTGACAGGTTTCGACAATGAGCAGTTCTTC
TRBV9	TRBJ1-1	TRBD1	NA	CASSVRQGNTEAFF	TGTGCCAGCAGCGTTCGACAGGGGAACACTGAAGCTTTCTTT
TRBV6-4	TRBJ2-3	NA	NA	CASSDFGGASDTQYF	TGTGCCAGCAGTGACTTTGGGGGCGCTTCGGATACGCAGTATTTT
TRBV10-1	TRBJ2-1	TRBD1	NA	CASSESLTGSYNEQFF	TGCGCCAGCAGTGAGTCTTTGACAGGGTCCTACAATGAGCAGTTCTTC
TRBV5-1	TRBJ1-1	NA	NA	CASSVYTGTNTEAFF	TGCGCCAGCAGCGTCTACACAGGGACGAACACTGAAGCTTTCTTT
TRBV7-9	TRBJ2-5	TRBD2	NA	CASSPPLAGTQETQYF	TGTGCCAGCAGCCCCCCACTAGCGGGCACACAAGAGACCCAGTACTTC
TRBV7-2	TRBJ2-6	NA	NA	CASSLARASSSGANVLTF	TGTGCCAGCAGCTTAGCGCGGGCTTCGAGCTCTGGGGCCAACGTCCTGACTTTC
TRBV4-3	TRBJ1-4	TRBD1	NA	CASSQDVRGQTNEKLFF	TGCGCCAGCAGCCAAGATGTCAGGGGGCAAACTAATGAAAAACTGTTTTTT
TRBV13	TRBJ2-7	NA	NA	CASSLRGYEQYF	TGTGCCAGCAGCTTAAGAGGGTACGAGCAGTACTTC
TRBV9	TRBJ2-5	NA	NA	CASSVVGAGETQYF	TGTGCCAGCAGCGTAGTGGGGGCCGGAGAGACCCAGTACTTC
TRBV10-1	TRBJ2-3	TRBD2	NA	CASSEMPLAGSTDTQYF	TGCGCCAGCAGTGAGATGCCCCTAGCGGGCTCCACAGATACGCAGTATTTT